This T cell receptor (beta chain) originates from a study of early T cells in non-severe SARS-CoV-2 infection. The overall study: With bulk RNA from unsorted whole blood as input, sequencing yielded unpaired chains.

Individual cDNA molecules carried attached unique molecular identifiers. One entry per CDR3 protein, called by TCRdb with MiXCR from the 5' RACE reads. The sample has about 68,000 distinct CDR3 sequences; 11% are singletons. This clonotype has more than one count but fewer than ten. The antigen is not known. Trimming took off 0 bases at V and 4 bases at J, with 14 bases between the two ends. The length of the CDR3 is 16 residues. Looked up from germline, CDR1 is LNHDA and CDR2 is SQIVND (reference sequence). Whole-study results and caveats: A preference for anti-spike CD8 responses marked VDJdb matching, which missed private and CD4 specificities.

Material for sequencing was whole blood. The sequence was obtained from an adult who was a healthcare worker with PCR-confirmed SARS-CoV-2 infection or an uninfected control (not recorded which). J is TRBJ2-3 and V is TRBV19; D might be TRBD2 (5 bases). The DNA of the CDR3 is TGTGCCAGTAGTATAGATCCGGAGGCAGGCGCAGATACGCAGTATTTT. Amino acid sequence: CASSIDPEAGADTQYF.